Below, 14 T cell receptor beta chains from the same sample are listed, as sequenced in a study of identical twins. Via MiXCR, TCRdb re-called the 5' RACE reads, giving one row per CDR3 protein. The sample yields hundreds of thousands of distinct CDR3 sequences, about 12% seen once. The same data also went into a second study, on yellow fever vaccine responses in identical twins.

Sample: PBMCs. Receptors were obtained from a woman younger than 35 in good health.

This clonotype was recorded many times. The V call is TRBV12-3 or TRBV12-4, the J call TRBJ1-2; D not certain. V gave up 6 bases and J gave up 4 bases, with 18 bases separating them. This CDR3 comprises 15 residues. The CDR3 nucleotides read TGTGCCAGCAGCCCCCTTAGATTCGAATCCTATGGCTACACCTTC. Translating it yields CASSPLRFESYGYTF.

In the case of this clonotype: Just one base apart from a much larger clone, this may be a read error. This sequence joins TRBV7-3 and TRBJ2-7, with 14 nucleotides matching TRBD2. Germline V CDR1 and CDR2: SGHTA, FQGTGA. The CDR3 is made up of 15 amino acids. The V segment lost 5 bases and the J segment 5 bases; nucleotides outside the gene matches: 5. The chain's CDR3 is CASSAGTSGSNEQYF. For the CDR3, the DNA is TGTGCCAGCAGCGCCGGGACTAGCGGGAGCAACGAGCAGTACTTC.

This clonotype was picked up a small number of times. This chain joins TRBV6-2 or TRBV6-3 and TRBJ2-7, with no clear D. V lost 7 bases and J 0 bases, leaving 13 bases between the germline ends. In germline, CDR1 is MNHEY, CDR2 SVGEGT. The length of the CDR3 is 14 residues. The CDR3: CASNSGRSSYEQYV. CDR3 sequence (DNA): TGTGCCAGCAACTCCGGACGTAGCTCCTACGAGCAGTACGTC.

The J gene is TRBJ2-1, the V gene TRBV7-9; D tentatively reads TRBD1 or TRBD2 (5 bases each). With 1 base removed from V and 5 bases from J, the gap between germline ends came to 12 bases. There are 15 residues in the CDR3. Germline V CDR1 and CDR2: SEHNR, FQNEAQ (reference sequence). The CDR3, as DNA: TGTGCCAGCAGCTTAGTCGGGACGGCAAACAATGAGCAGTTCTTC. Translated, it gives CASSLVGTANNEQFF.

This clonotype was seen a handful of times. The J gene is TRBJ1-2, the V gene TRBV12-3 or TRBV12-4; D may be TRBD1 (5 bases). Between the trimmed V and J ends, which lost 5 bases and 4 bases, there was a span of 14 bases. This CDR3 comprises 14 residues. CDR3: CASSVGGSPYGYTF. CDR3 nucleotides: TGTGCCAGCAGTGTTGGGGGATCTCCCTATGGCTACACCTTC.

The table lists this clonotype with a few counts. The rearrangement uses TRBV20-1 and TRBJ2-7; D uncertain. CDR3 size: 15 residues. Per the germline V gene, CDR1 is DFQATT and CDR2 is SNEGSKA (reference sequence). V was pared by 1 base and J by 2 bases, with 15 bases between. For the CDR3, the DNA is TGCAGTGCTAGAGGCGTGCAGGAGTACACCTACGAGCAGTACGTC. It yields the protein CSARGVQEYTYEQYV.

This clonotype was observed a few times. This sequence joins TRBV6-2 or TRBV6-3 and TRBJ2-1; 13 positions match TRBD2. CDR3 length equals 14 residues. CDR1 and CDR2 (germline): MNHEY, SVGEGT. V lost 5 bases, J lost 8 bases, and 3 bases stayed unmatched. CDR3 in amino acids: CASSRLAGGYEQFF. The CDR3 nucleotides read TGTGCCAGCAGTAGACTAGCGGGGGGTTATGAGCAGTTCTTC.

V usage is TRBV4-1 and J usage is TRBJ1-6, with D possibly TRBD1 on 6 matching bases. Between the trimmed V and J ends, which lost 1 base and 7 bases, there was a span of 14 bases. The V gene's germline CDR1 is MGHRA and CDR2 YSYEKL. The CDR3 covers 16 residues. The CDR3, as DNA: TGCGCCAGCAGCCAAGTAGCCGGACAGATGAATTCACCCCTCCACTTT. This gives the protein CASSQVAGQMNSPLHF.

There are many counts of this clonotype. The gene calls are TRBV12-3 or TRBV12-4 and TRBJ2-1, with D perhaps matching TRBD1 or TRBD2 (5 bases each). This CDR3 has 12 amino acids. Trimming shortened V by 6 bases and J by 10 bases, and 13 bases separated the two germline ends. The CDR3 loop is CASSPDSGEQFF. CDR3 coding DNA: TGTGCCAGCAGCCCGGACTCAGGGGAGCAGTTCTTC.

The chain employs TRBV5-1 and TRBJ2-1; 9 nucleotides align to TRBD2. J lost 1 base, V lost 1 base, and 3 bases had no gene match. The CDR3 spans 16 residues. Germline V gene lookup returns CDR1 SGHRS and CDR2 YFSETQ. The CDR3 reads CASSLPGLASYNEQFF. CDR3 DNA: TGCGCCAGCAGCTTGCCAGGACTAGCGTCCTACAATGAGCAGTTCTTC.

This chain uses TRBV6-1 with TRBJ2-3, with D possibly TRBD1 on 6 matching bases. From germline, CDR1 is MNHNS and CDR2 SASEGT. V gave up 7 bases and J gave up 0 bases, with 14 bases separating them. CDR3 length: 15 residues. In DNA form, the CDR3 reads TGTGCCAGCAAAAGGGACACCACTAGCACAGATACGCAGTATTTT. Amino acid sequence: CASKRDTTSTDTQYF.

For this clonotype: This may be a read error, as it is one base from a much larger clone. The chain employs TRBV3-1 and TRBJ1-5; unclear D gene. The length of the CDR3 is 14 residues. CDR1 LGHDT and CDR2 YNNKEL come from the germline V gene (reference sequence). CDR3 sequence: CAGSQATGNQPQHF. In nucleotides, the CDR3 is TGTGCCGGCAGCCAAGCTACTGGCAATCAGCCCCAGCATTTT.

This clonotype came up a few times. The chain carries TRBV2 and TRBJ2-1, with D unclear. V was pared by 3 bases and J by 6 bases, with 12 bases between. The length of the CDR3 is 14 residues. Germline V gives CDR1 SNHLY, CDR2 FYNNEI. The DNA of the CDR3 is TGTGCCAGCAGTGAGCCCCAAGGTTTCAATGAGCAGTTCTTC. Translated, it gives CASSEPQGFNEQFF.

V gene TRBV7-2 combines with J gene TRBJ2-5; no clear D gene. Germline loops: CDR1 SGHTA, CDR2 FQGNSA. V lost 5 bases, J lost 4 bases, and 17 bases lay in between. The CDR3 has 15 amino acids. The CDR3 sequence is CASSATATSPETQYF. The CDR3, as DNA: TGTGCCAGCAGCGCCACGGCCACATCTCCAGAGACCCAGTACTTC.